The rows below give T cell receptor beta chains drawn from one sample of a study of T cells in localized non-small cell lung cancer. TCRdb's copy holds only in-frame clones and misses some; the assay was immunoSEQ multiplex PCR. Seen here are more than 100,000 clones, more than 80% observed once, and the top ten hold approximately 1.7%. Sequencing was performed on peripheral blood, taken before any cancer treatment. These receptors all come from a female donor of 60 years or more with stage I lung adenocarcinoma. The CDR3 runs from the conserved cysteine through the conserved F or W. The order of the fields is clone size, J gene, V gene, D gene, CDR3 DNA, CDR3 protein. D genes are given only for firm matches. Some rows have no size entry. The others give once, few or many, or a class for an expanded clone.

NA | TRBJ1-3 | TRBV10-3 | TRBD1 | TGTGCCATCATGGGACAGGGTGGCTCTGGAAACACCATATATTTT | CAIMGQGGSGNTIYF
NA | TRBJ1-4 | TRBV10-1 | NA | TGCGCCATCCCACGGCAGGAGGGGCCGGTGGTTGAAAAACTGTTTTTT | CAIPRQEGPVVEKLFF
NA | TRBJ1-5 | TRBV28 | NA | TGTGCCAGCAGTCTTATAAGCAATCAGCCCCAGCATTTT | CASSLISNQPQHF
NA | TRBJ1-1 | TRBV4-1 | TRBD1 | TGCGCCAGCAGCCTGACAGGGGGCGGGAACACTGAAGCTTTCTTT | CASSLTGGGNTEAFF
NA | TRBJ2-5 | TRBV6-5 | NA | TGTGCCAGCAGTTACTCGAATCTTGGCGGAGAGACCCAGTACTTC | CASSYSNLGGETQYF
NA | TRBJ2-3 | TRBV7-2 | TRBD2 | TGTGCCAGCAGCCGGGGGGGGAGCACAGATACGCAGTATTTT | CASSRGGSTDTQYF
NA | TRBJ2-1 | TRBV2 | NA | TGTGCCAGCAGGGCTGACAGGAGACTGTACAATGAGCAGTTCTTC | CASRADRRLYNEQFF
NA | TRBJ2-5 | TRBV12-5 | NA | TGTGCTAGTGGATTAAGGGGACGTCGATACCAAGAGACCCAGTACTTC | CASGLRGRRYQETQYF
NA | TRBJ1-1 | TRBV7-3 | NA | TGTGCCAGCAGCTTAAGCGGCGAGAACACTGAAGCTTTCTTT | CASSLSGENTEAFF
many | TRBJ2-5 | TRBV7-9 | TRBD1 | TGTGCCAGCAGCCCGGGACAGCTCCAAGAGACCCAGTACTTC | CASSPGQLQETQYF
once | TRBJ1-2 | TRBV12-1 | NA | TGTGCCAGCAGCGCTCCGGGACTGAGCTATGGCTACACCTTC | CASSAPGLSYGYTF
NA | TRBJ2-1 | TRBV7-2 | NA | TGTGCCAGCAGCTTAGGCGGGACAGCGTACAATGAGCAGTTCTTC | CASSLGGTAYNEQFF
NA | TRBJ1-1 | TRBV30 | NA | TGTGCCTGGAGTGTAAGGGTTAACACTGAAGCTTTCTTT | CAWSVRVNTEAFF
NA | TRBJ1-2 | TRBV4-2 | TRBD1 | TGTGCCAGCAGCCAAGAAGGGACAGGTTATGGCTACACCTTC | CASSQEGTGYGYTF
NA | TRBJ1-2 | TRBV12-5 | TRBD1 | TGTGCTAGTGCCTCATCCGGGACAGGTCTTAAGGGCTACACCTTC | CASASSGTGLKGYTF
NA | TRBJ1-3 | TRBV23-1 | NA | TGCGCCAGCAGTCAATCGGCGGGTTCTGGAAACACCATATATTTT | CASSQSAGSGNTIYF
NA | TRBJ2-7 | TRBV20-1 | NA | TGCAGTGCCCCACGCTCCTACGAGCAGTACTTC | CSAPRSYEQYF
NA | TRBJ2-1 | TRBV4-1 | NA | TGCGCCAGCAGCCAGAGGGGAGCCTACAATGAGCAGTTCTTC | CASSQRGAYNEQFF
NA | TRBJ1-2 | TRBV5-1 | TRBD1 | TGCGCCAGCAGCCAGGACAGGTCTAACTATGGCTACACCTTC | CASSQDRSNYGYTF
once | TRBJ2-7 | TRBV7-2 | TRBD2 | TGTGCCAGCAGCCGTAAAGCGGGAGCAAACGAGCAGTACTTC | CASSRKAGANEQYF
NA | TRBJ2-3 | TRBV15 | TRBD2 | TGTGCCACCAGCAGAGAAAATGGACTAGCAACAGATACGCAGTATTTT | CATSRENGLATDTQYF
NA | TRBJ1-2 | TRBV30 | NA | TGTGCCTGGAGTCCCCAAGGGCCGTCCGTTGGCACCTTC | CAWSPQGPSVGTF
few | TRBJ2-1 | TRBV11-2 | TRBD1 | TGTGCCAGCAGCTCCCCGGGACAGGGTCGGAATGAGCAGTTCTTC | CASSSPGQGRNEQFF
NA | TRBJ2-5 | TRBV4-1 | NA | TGCGCCAGCAGCCAAGATGGCGGGTACCAAGAGACCCAGTACTTC | CASSQDGGYQETQYF
NA | TRBJ1-2 | TRBV29-1 | NA | TGCAGCGTTGGTGAATCTAACTATGGCTACACCTTC | CSVGESNYGYTF
NA | TRBJ2-1 | TRBV5-1 | NA | TGCGCCAGCACCTTGGGCCTACCTGTCAATGAGCAGTTCTTC | CASTLGLPVNEQFF
NA | TRBJ1-1 | TRBV18 | NA | TGTGCCAGCTCACCAGGGACTGAAGCTTTCTTT | CASSPGTEAFF
NA | TRBJ1-1 | TRBV5-5 | NA | TGTGCCAGCAGCTTTATCGTAAACACTGAAGCTTTCTTT | CASSFIVNTEAFF
NA | TRBJ1-5 | TRBV28 | TRBD1 | TGTGCCAGCAGTATTCCGGGACAGGTCCATTTT | CASSIPGQVHF
NA | TRBJ1-1 | TRBV5-1 | NA | TGCGCCAGCAGCCCCGGGGGGCGGAGGGACACTGAAGCTTTCTTT | CASSPGGRRDTEAFF
NA | TRBJ2-7 | TRBV5-4 | TRBD2 | TGTGCCAGCAGCTTGCTCAGCGGGAGGCTAGGGGAGCAGTACTTC | CASSLLSGRLGEQYF
few | TRBJ1-5 | TRBV9 | NA | TGTGCCAGCAGCGTAGGTGATAGCAATCAGCCCCAGCATTTT | CASSVGDSNQPQHF
NA | TRBJ2-5 | TRBV11-2 | NA | TGTGCCAGCAGCTTAGATCTACGACCCTCATTTCAAGAGACCCAGTACTTC | CASSLDLRPSFQETQYF
few | TRBJ2-7 | TRBV5-6 | NA | TGTGCCAGCAGCTTGAATCCCTACGAGCAGTACTTC | CASSLNPYEQYF
once | TRBJ1-4 | TRBV2 | NA | TGTGCCAGCAGGACAGGCGGGAAGGAAAAACTGTTTTTT | CASRTGGKEKLFF
NA | TRBJ1-1 | TRBV9 | NA | TGTGCCAGCAGCGTAGCTGGGTGGGGGTCGACAGAGAACACTGAAGCTTTCTTT | CASSVAGWGSTENTEAFF
NA | TRBJ1-5 | TRBV5-5 | TRBD1 | TGTGCCAGCAGCGAGGGACAGGGGGCTACCAATCAGCCCCAGCATTTT | CASSEGQGATNQPQHF
NA | TRBJ2-3 | TRBV7-3 | TRBD2 | TGTGCCAGCAGCCCTCTAGCGGGAGGCAGCACAGATACGCAGTATTTT | CASSPLAGGSTDTQYF
NA | TRBJ2-3 | TRBV5-4 | NA | TGTGCCAGCAGCCAAGAGACTATCACAGATACGCAGTATTTT | CASSQETITDTQYF
NA | TRBJ2-7 | TRBV6-5 | NA | TGTGCCAGCAGTCCCCTCAGGGGCGGGGGTATCGAGCAGTACTTC | CASSPLRGGGIEQYF
once | TRBJ2-7 | TRBV28 | NA | TGTGCCAGCAGTTCTCCCCTACTCGTAGCGGTTTCCTCCTACGAGCAGTACTTC | CASSSPLLVAVSSYEQYF
NA | TRBJ1-1 | TRBV5-4 | TRBD1 | TGTGCCAGCAGCTTGGCCAGGGGGCCTGAAGCTTTCTTT | CASSLARGPEAFF
NA | TRBJ1-1 | TRBV5-1 | NA | TGCGCCAGCAGCTTGGTGGGCAGCTCAAACACTGAAGCTTTCTTT | CASSLVGSSNTEAFF
NA | TRBJ1-4 | TRBV9 | NA | TGTGCCAGCAGCGTCGGCCAGGGCTGGGAAAAACTGTTTTTT | CASSVGQGWEKLFF
once | TRBJ1-2 | TRBV2 | TRBD1 | TGTGCCAGCAGTGAGGGGACAGGGACTTATGGCTACACCTTC | CASSEGTGTYGYTF
once | TRBJ1-1 | TRBV6-6 | NA | TGTGCCAGCAGTTTCCCGGGGGGGAGTACTGAAGCTTTCTTT | CASSFPGGSTEAFF
once | TRBJ2-3 | TRBV5-6 | TRBD2 | TGTGCCAGCAGCCCAGGACTAGCGGGAGGGCCTGGCACAGATACGCAGTATTTT | CASSPGLAGGPGTDTQYF
NA | TRBJ1-1 | TRBV28 | TRBD1 | TGTGCCAGCAGTTCCCGTCCCGGGACAGGGATGACTGAAGCTTTCTTT | CASSSRPGTGMTEAFF
NA | TRBJ1-5 | TRBV28 | NA | TGTGCCAGCACTCCTCTCGGGGGGGGGAGCAATCAGCCCCAGCATTTT | CASTPLGGGSNQPQHF
NA | TRBJ2-5 | TRBV7-2 | NA | TGTGCCAGCAGCTTAGGTTTGGGGACTGCTGTTAAAGAGACCCAGTACTTC | CASSLGLGTAVKETQYF
NA | TRBJ2-1 | TRBV7-8 | NA | TGTGCCAGCAGCTTCCCTGGTTGGAGCGGACGCTACAATGAGCAGTTCTTC | CASSFPGWSGRYNEQFF
once | TRBJ2-5 | TRBV19 | TRBD2 | TGTGCCAGTAGCGGGGGGAGTCGGGAGACCCAGTACTTC | CASSGGSRETQYF
NA | TRBJ2-5 | TRBV2 | NA | TGTGCCAGCTCAGCCTCTACAGGCAGAGAGACCCAGTACTTC | CASSASTGRETQYF
NA | TRBJ2-7 | TRBV10-3 | TRBD2 | TGTGCCACCACCCCTATAGCGGGGGCCTCCTACGAGCAGTACTTC | CATTPIAGASYEQYF